These 26 T cell receptor beta chains were all obtained from the same sample, sequenced in a study of OX40 agonist ivuxolimab in advanced cancers. Libraries were built with the immunoSEQ multiplex PCR assay. TCRdb provides this immuneACCESS table in a form limited to in-frame rearrangements. Some clones are lacking; in checked studies, under half of them reflect an unresolved V gene, and why the rest are absent is not known. This sample holds about 100,000 clones; more than 85% were observed only once. 0.45% to 0.65% of the sample lies in the top ten. Here the sequenced sample was CD4+ or CD8+ T cells sorted from blood, taken in a trial of the OX40 agonist ivuxolimab. Every receptor here comes from an adult with an advanced solid tumor such as melanoma, head and neck, liver or kidney cancer.

The CDR3 nucleotides are TGCGCCAGCAGCTCAGGACTAGCGGCTACCTACGAGCAGTACTTC. The encoded protein is CASSSGLAATYEQYF. The V and J genes are TRBV5-1 and TRBJ2-7, with 10 bases lining up with TRBD2. In germline, CDR1 is SGHRS, CDR2 YFSETQ. CDR3 size: 15 residues. Unmatched junction bases numbered 5, after V lost 3 bases and J lost 2 bases.

This rearrangement joins TRBV10-3 to TRBJ1-5; D remains unclear. This CDR3 comprises 12 residues. V was shortened by 6 bases and J by 3 bases, with 6 bases between the two germline ends. The germline V gene has CDR1 ENHRY and CDR2 SYGVKD. The CDR3: CAISPDNQPQHF. The CDR3 coding sequence is TGTGCCATCAGCCCTGACAATCAGCCCCAGCATTTT.

J is TRBJ2-1 and V is TRBV19, with a possible D match to TRBD2 (6 bases). CDR3 length: 15 residues. Trimming removed 5 bases at V and 3 bases at J, with 14 bases between. Germline V lookup: CDR1 LNHDA, CDR2 SQIVND (reference sequence). CDR3 sequence reads: CASSLEGAFYNEQFF. The CDR3 nucleotides read TGTGCCAGTAGTTTGGAGGGCGCGTTCTACAATGAGCAGTTCTTC.

This clone was recorded only once. This rearrangement joins TRBV18 to TRBJ1-1, with no clear D. The CDR3 has 14 amino acids. The germline V gene has CDR1 KGHSH and CDR2 LQKENI. V was pared by 4 bases and J by 0 bases, with 9 bases between. CDR3 region: CASSLGPLNTEAFF. CDR3 nucleotide sequence: TGTGCCAGCTCACTTGGGCCCTTGAACACTGAAGCTTTCTTT.

The CDR3 is CASSTGSSYNEQFF. The DNA for the CDR3 is TGTGCCAGCAGCACAGGGTCCTCCTACAATGAGCAGTTCTTC. J is TRBJ2-1 and V is TRBV7-2; perhaps TRBD1 as D (6 bases). Trimming left V 5 bases short and J 0 bases short, with 8 bases between. Germline V CDR1 and CDR2: SGHTA, FQGNSA. This CDR3 has 14 amino acids.

The genes are TRBV18 and TRBJ2-7, with 13 bases fitting TRBD2. Germline values: CDR1 KGHSH, CDR2 LQKENI. The length of the CDR3 is 16 residues. Trimming removed 1 base from V and 6 bases from J; junction bases left unmatched: 6. As DNA, the CDR3 is TGTGCCAGCTCACCACAACGGACTAGCGGGAGTGTCGAGCAGTACTTC. This codes for CASSPQRTSGSVEQYF.

V usage is TRBV7-2 and J usage is TRBJ1-4; unclear D gene. The length of the CDR3 is 14 residues. V lost 5 bases and J lost 5, with 12 bases in between. The germline V gene has CDR1 SGHTA and CDR2 FQGNSA. The CDR3 spells CASSTNRGNEKLFF. DNA for the CDR3: TGTGCCAGCAGCACAAATAGAGGGAATGAAAAACTGTTTTTT.

V and J are TRBV10-3 and TRBJ2-1, with D possibly matching TRBD1 (6 bases). CDR1 is ENHRY and CDR2 is SYGVKD in the germline V gene. Trimming left V 7 bases short and J 9 bases short, with 22 bases between. This CDR3 spans 15 amino acids. The CDR3, as DNA: TGTGCCATCACCGAAAGTTACAGGGTAGCGAGTGAGCAGTTCTTC. Protein product: CAITESYRVASEQFF.

The chain has TRBV11-3 and TRBJ2-1; 7 nucleotides line up with TRBD1. CDR3 size: 14 residues. Germline V gives CDR1 SGHNT, CDR2 YENEEA. V dropped 5 bases and J dropped 6; count of bases not matched to a gene: 7. DNA of the CDR3: TGTGCCAGCAGCACCGACAGGGATGGCAATGAGCAGTTCTTC. Its protein product is CASSTDRDGNEQFF.

Comments on this clone: Other DNA sequences of this sample code for an identical CDR3. This sequence joins TRBV15 and TRBJ2-5; no reliable D call. V lost 1 base and J 5 bases, leaving 5 bases between the germline ends. Per the germline V gene, CDR1 is LNHNV and CDR2 is YYDKDF (reference sequence). The CDR3 has 12 residues. This CDR3 reads CATSRVGETQYF. The CDR3 nucleotides read TGTGCCACCAGCAGAGTCGGGGAGACCCAGTACTTC.

Remarks on this clone: The same CDR3 can be traced to other DNA sequences in this sample. The gene calls are TRBV28 and TRBJ2-3, with D perhaps matching TRBD1 (6 bases). V lost 2 bases and J lost 3, with 6 bases in between. CDR3 length equals 13 residues. Germline loops: CDR1 MDHEN, CDR2 SYDVKM. This CDR3 reads CASSLQGTDTQYF. The DNA for the CDR3 is TGTGCCAGCAGTTTACAGGGGACAGATACGCAGTATTTT.

The gene calls are TRBV14 and TRBJ1-1; D is undetermined. V lost 2 bases to trimming and J lost 3 bases, with 7 bases between them. The CDR3 has 13 residues. Germline CDR1 and CDR2: SGHDN and FVKESK. As DNA, the CDR3 is TGTGCCAGCAGCCAATTCTGGGACACTGAAGCTTTCTTT. Amino acid sequence: CASSQFWDTEAFF.

V and J are TRBV19 and TRBJ2-1; D may be TRBD1 or TRBD2 (5 bases each). CDR3 length: 16 amino acids. Per germline, CDR1 LNHDA and CDR2 SQIVND (reference sequence). The V and J ends lost 4 bases and 2 bases respectively, with 15 bases between them. DNA of the CDR3: TGTGCCAGTAGTAAACCCGGGACCCTTACCTACAATGAGCAGTTCTTC. The encoded protein is CASSKPGTLTYNEQFF.

The chain employs TRBV7-3 and TRBJ2-1, with D uncertain. Per germline, CDR1 SGHTA and CDR2 FQGTGA. The V end lost 4 bases, the J end lost 7 bases, and 17 bases lay between the germline ends. The CDR3 contains 15 residues. CDR3: CASSSRAAKLNEQFF. CDR3 in DNA: TGTGCCAGCAGCTCCCGGGCGGCGAAGCTGAATGAGCAGTTCTTC.

The chain has TRBV28 and TRBJ1-4; D is ambiguous. The CDR3 extends over 13 amino acids. V gave up 1 base and J gave up 5 bases, with 5 bases separating them. Germline V gene sequence: CDR1 MDHEN, CDR2 SYDVKM. The CDR3 region has the DNA TGTGCCAGCAGTTTATCAGGAAATGAAAAACTGTTTTTT. It specifies CASSLSGNEKLFF. The full variable domain, in which reference TRBV28 and TRBJ1-4 provide the parts outside the CDR3, is DVKVTQSSRYLVKRTGEKVFLECVQDMDHENMFWYRQDPGLGLRLIYFSYDVKMKEKGDIPEGYSVSREKKERFSLILESASTNQTSMYLCASSLSGNEKLFFGSGTQLSVL.

The chain carries TRBV18 and TRBJ2-5; D not resolved. V was shortened by 0 bases and J by 0 bases, with 5 bases between the two germline ends. The CDR3 has 14 residues. Germline CDR1 reads KGHSH; CDR2 reads LQKENI. The DNA for the CDR3 is TGTGCCAGCTCACCACCGGGCGACCAAGAGACCCAGTACTTC. Translating it yields CASSPPGDQETQYF.

This clone was picked up a small number of times. The chain links TRBV7-2 to TRBJ2-3, with 12 bases identical to TRBD2. CDR1 and CDR2 (germline): SGHTA, FQGNSA. CDR3 length: 16 residues. Trimming took 1 base from V and 11 from J; bases not matched to a gene: 10. The CDR3 reads CASSLGIGLAGIKQYF. CDR3 DNA sequence: TGTGCCAGCAGCTTAGGAATCGGACTAGCGGGAATAAAGCAGTATTTT. Full variable domain (rest looked up from reference TRBV7-2 and TRBJ2-3): GAGVSQSPSNKVTEKGKDVELRCDPISGHTALYWYRQSLGQGLEFLIYFQGNSAPDKSGLPSDRFSAERTGGSVSTLTIQRTQQEDSAVYLCASSLGIGLAGIKQYFGPGTRLTVL.

The chain is built from TRBV6-1 and TRBJ2-7; 7 bases agree with TRBD2. J lost 2 bases, V lost 2 bases, and 6 bases had no gene match. Germline CDR1 and CDR2: MNHNS and SASEGT. The CDR3 is 15 residues long. CDR3: CASSETRGGTYEQYF. As DNA, the CDR3 is TGTGCCAGCAGTGAAACGCGGGGAGGGACCTACGAGCAGTACTTC.

The chain uses TRBV18 and TRBJ2-1; the D is unclear. Germline values: CDR1 KGHSH, CDR2 LQKENI. V was shortened by 3 bases and J by 0 bases, with 15 bases between the two germline ends. This CDR3 comprises 17 residues. This CDR3 reads CASSPLVGVSSYNEQFF. The DNA of the CDR3 is TGTGCCAGCTCACCCCTCGTCGGTGTGAGCTCCTACAATGAGCAGTTCTTC.

Only one count was recorded for this clone. V gene TRBV27 combines with J gene TRBJ2-6, with D unresolved. The CDR3 contains 15 residues. The ends were cut back, 5 bases at V and 0 bases at J, with 8 bases in the middle. Per the germline V gene, CDR1 is MNHEY and CDR2 is SMNVEV (reference sequence). CDR3 nucleotide sequence: TGTGCCAGCAGTCCGCGGAACTCTGGGGCCAACGTCCTGACTTTC. Translating it yields CASSPRNSGANVLTF. The whole variable domain, remainder taken from reference TRBV27 and TRBJ2-6, is EAQVTQNPRYLITVTGKKLTVTCSQNMNHEYMSWYRQDPGLGLRQIYYSMNVEVTDKGDVPEGYKVSRKEKRNFPLILESPSPNQTSLYFCASSPRNSGANVLTFGAGSRLTVL.

This rearrangement joins TRBV19 to TRBJ1-5; D is ambiguous. Germline V CDR1 and CDR2: LNHDA, SQIVND (reference sequence). This CDR3 has 15 amino acids. V shed 3 bases and J shed 6 bases, with 15 bases lying between them. The CDR3 protein is CASSIRHDVAQPQHF. The CDR3 DNA reads TGTGCCAGTAGTATCCGCCACGATGTGGCTCAGCCCCAGCATTTT. Supplemented by reference TRBV19 and TRBJ1-5, the full variable domain reads DGGITQSPKYLFRKEGQNVTLSCEQNLNHDAMYWYRQDPGQGLRLIYYSQIVNDFQKGDIAEGYSVSREKKESFPLTVTSAQKNPTAFYLCASSIRHDVAQPQHFGDGTRLSIL.

This clone was picked up a small number of times. The chain joins TRBV27 to TRBJ2-1; D is unclear. Germline V gene lookup returns CDR1 MNHEY and CDR2 SMNVEV (reference sequence). The V end was cut by 5 bases, the J end by 8 bases, with 16 bases between. The CDR3 is 14 residues long. In nucleotides, the CDR3 is TGTGCCAGCAGTATTCGGGCAGGATGGGATGAGCAGTTCTTC. Its translation: CASSIRAGWDEQFF.

This clone was recorded once. The V and J genes are TRBV19 and TRBJ1-1; TRBD1 matches 10 bases. Losses at the gene ends were 4 bases for V and 5 bases for J; bases not matched to a gene: 7. This CDR3 is 15 amino acids long. CDR1 is LNHDA and CDR2 is SQIVND in the germline V gene (reference sequence). CDR3 nucleotide sequence: TGTGCCAGTAGTACTCTGACAGGGGGCAGGACTGAAGCTTTCTTT. Translated: CASSTLTGGRTEAFF.

V usage is TRBV5-6 and J usage is TRBJ2-7; maybe TRBD2 (5 bases). Trimming cost V 4 bases and J 2 bases, with 16 bases left between them. Germline CDR1 SGHDT, CDR2 YYEEEE. The CDR3 covers 15 residues. CDR3 bases: TGTGCCAGCAGCGCGGAGGTGACTAATACCTACGAGCAGTACTTC. Its protein product is CASSAEVTNTYEQYF.

This clone was counted a single time. The rearrangement joins TRBV19 to TRBJ2-7, with TRBD1 matching over 9 bases. The CDR3 has 14 amino acids. The V segment lost 5 bases and the J segment 9 bases; nucleotides outside the gene matches: 11. CDR1 is LNHDA and CDR2 is SQIVND in the germline V gene (reference sequence). The CDR3 reads CASSPTGTGLVQYF. The CDR3, as DNA: TGTGCCAGTAGTCCCACCGGGACAGGGCTCGTGCAGTACTTC.

This clone was seen only a few times. The J gene is TRBJ1-2, the V gene TRBV5-6; D is unclear. Per the germline V gene, CDR1 is SGHDT and CDR2 is YYEEEE. The V end was cut by 2 bases, the J end by 4 bases, with 15 bases between. The CDR3 spans 15 residues. CDR3 amino acids: CASSFQSSGIYGYTF. CDR3 DNA sequence: TGTGCCAGCAGCTTTCAGTCCAGTGGAATCTATGGCTACACCTTC.